Reported below is one TCR beta chain. Its antigen is currently unknown. The data stem from a study of identical twins. Study-wide points: The analysis was cross-sectional rather than longitudinal within donors. Invariant T cells like MAIT and iNKT could partly confound the zero-insertion analyses. With abundant cord blood beta clonotypes, insertions were fewer; memory repertoires showed no such pattern.

CDR1 is KGHSH, CDR2 LQKENI, per germline. CDR3 length: 15 residues. V gave up 2 bases and J gave up 7 bases; unmatched junction bases: 7. TCRdb redid the calling of the 5' RACE reads with MiXCR, one entry per CDR3 protein. This sample carries about 690,000 distinct CDR3 sequences, 6.1% of them seen once, and the ten largest clones take roughly 1.8%. The source is a man younger than 30 in good health. The sequenced material came from naive T cells sorted from blood. This chain links TRBV18 with TRBJ1-4; 7 bases are a match to TRBD1. This chain's CDR3 is CASSPGQEELEKLFF. The CDR3 DNA follows: TGTGCCAGCTCACCAGGACAGGAAGAACTTGAAAAACTGTTTTTT.